The 13 T cell receptor beta chains in this list originate from one sample, sequenced in a study of glioma-infiltrating T cells after dendritic cell vaccination. Here immunoSEQ multiplex PCR was the method, and the copy in TCRdb shows in-frame clones only, minus some. This sample has 45,000 to 55,000 clones, with approximately 85% found just once. The sample consisted of blood, taken before dendritic cell vaccination. These receptor sequences come from a human donor with glioblastoma.

The chain carries TRBV11-1 and TRBJ1-4; the D is unclear. CDR1 and CDR2 (germline): SGHAT, FQDESV (reference sequence). The CDR3 has 17 residues. Trimming left V 2 bases short and J 0 bases short, with 13 bases between. The CDR3: CASSLTDHLATNEKLFF. DNA for the CDR3: TGTGCCAGCAGCTTAACAGACCATCTCGCAACTAATGAAAAACTGTTTTTT.

The chain is built from TRBV5-1 and TRBJ2-4, with TRBD2 matching over 8 bases. This CDR3 region has 15 residues. The trim removed 0 bases at V and 6 bases at J, leaving 5 bases unmatched. Germline V gene data show CDR1 as SGHRS and CDR2 as YFSETQ. The CDR3 loop is CASSLDGGAPNIQYF. CDR3 coding DNA: TGCGCCAGCAGCTTGGACGGGGGGGCCCCAAACATTCAGTACTTC.

The J gene is TRBJ2-1, the V gene TRBV5-8; 14 nucleotides agree with TRBD2. This CDR3 contains 16 residues. Germline assignment: CDR1 SGHTS and CDR2 YDEGEE. The ends lost 8 bases at V and 10 bases at J; junction bases unmatched: 14. CDR3 in amino acids: CASNQAGLAGVREQFF. The CDR3 bases are TGTGCCAGTAACCAAGCGGGACTAGCGGGAGTCCGAGAGCAGTTCTTC.

The genes are TRBV4-1 and TRBJ2-1; the D is unclear. CDR3 length: 15 amino acids. Trimming took 7 bases from V and 4 from J, leaving 17 bases between them. CDR1 is MGHRA, CDR2 YSYEKL, per germline. The CDR3 is CASTPTETTYNEQFF. For the CDR3, the DNA is TGCGCCAGCACCCCCACAGAAACCACTTACAATGAGCAGTTCTTC.

The V and J genes are TRBV12-5 and TRBJ2-7, with 9 nucleotides matching TRBD2. This CDR3 region has 14 residues. Germline values: CDR1 LGHNT, CDR2 FRNRAP. The V gene end was trimmed by 7 bases and the J gene end by 7 bases; junction bases not matched to a gene: 11. CDR3 DNA: TGTGCTAGTGCCTCCTCCGGGACTAGCAGGGAGCAGTACTTC. As protein: CASASSGTSREQYF. The full variable domain, completed using reference TRBV12-5 and TRBJ2-7, is DARVTQTPRHKVTEMGQEVTMRCQPILGHNTVFWYRQTMMQGLELLAYFRNRAPLDDSGMPKDRFSAEMPDATLATLKIQPSEPRDSAVYFCASASSGTSREQYFGPGTRLTVT.

This clone was picked up one time. The rearrangement uses TRBV4-3 and TRBJ1-2; D may be TRBD1 (5 bases). The ends were cut back, 8 bases at V and 8 bases at J, with 12 bases in the middle. In germline, CDR1 is LGHNA, CDR2 YSLEER. The CDR3 extends over 11 amino acids. CDR3 amino acids: CASSSWGGYTF. CDR3 DNA sequence: TGCGCCAGCTCGTCATGGGGCGGCTACACCTTC.

V usage is TRBV5-1 and J usage is TRBJ2-1; 7 bases map to TRBD1. Germline V gene sequence: CDR1 SGHRS, CDR2 YFSETQ. CDR3 size: 12 residues. With V trimmed by 5 bases and J by 9 bases, 5 bases remained unmatched. This CDR3 reads CASRQGYVEQFF. CDR3 DNA sequence: TGCGCCAGCAGACAGGGGTACGTTGAGCAGTTCTTC. The entire variable domain, with the rest obtained from reference TRBV5-1 and TRBJ2-1, is as follows: KAGVTQTPRYLIKTRGQQVTLSCSPISGHRSVSWYQQTPGQGLQFLFEYFSETQRNKGNFPGRFSGRQFSNSRSEMNVSTLELGDSALYLCASRQGYVEQFFGPGTRLTVL.

V and J are TRBV27 and TRBJ1-2, with 8 bases matching TRBD1. V was clipped by 8 bases and J by 8 bases; unmatched bases: 16. Germline CDR1 is MNHEY and CDR2 is SMNVEV (reference sequence). The CDR3 runs 15 residues. CDR3 residues: CASRHSGGSSHGYTF. CDR3 nucleotides: TGTGCCAGCCGCCATTCAGGGGGCTCATCACACGGCTACACCTTC.

Here the CDR3 reads CSVGLAPRYEQYF. In DNA, the CDR3 is TGCAGCGTAGGACTAGCACCTCGCTACGAGCAGTACTTC. The rearrangement links TRBV29-1 to TRBJ2-7; 8 positions agree with TRBD2. In germline, CDR1 is SQVTM, CDR2 ANQGSEA. The CDR3 contains 13 residues. The junction had 7 bases not matched to a gene; V was cut back by 6 bases and J by 3 bases.

This clone was seen a few times. The CDR3 protein is CASTPLRGSSYNEQFF. In DNA, the CDR3 is TGTGCCAGCACTCCTTTGCGGGGGAGCTCCTACAATGAGCAGTTCTTC. The gene calls are TRBV6-6 and TRBJ2-1; TRBD2 matches 7 bases. Germline V lookup: CDR1 MNHNY, CDR2 SVGAGI (reference sequence). J was trimmed by 0 bases and V by 7 bases; bases with no gene match: 9. The CDR3 length is 16 residues.

V usage is TRBV4-3 and J usage is TRBJ1-1, with 7 nucleotides matching TRBD1. V gave up 6 bases and J gave up 5 bases; unmatched junction bases: 6. Germline loops: CDR1 LGHNA, CDR2 YSLEER. CDR3 length equals 13 residues. CDR3 amino acids: CASSQTGRTEAFF. CDR3 nucleotides: TGCGCCAGCAGTCAGACAGGGCGAACTGAAGCTTTCTTT.

This CDR3 is CASSYRQGEAFF. The DNA of the CDR3 is TGTGCCAGCAGTTATAGACAGGGCGAAGCTTTCTTT. The chain recombines TRBV6-5 with TRBJ1-1; TRBD1 agrees at 7 bases. This CDR3 is built from 12 residues. Germline CDR1 and CDR2: MNHEY and SVGAGI. V gave up 3 bases and J gave up 8 bases; unmatched junction bases: 3.

V usage is TRBV15 and J usage is TRBJ2-7; D might be TRBD2 (5 bases). Trimming stripped 0 bases from V and 6 bases from J, with 12 bases between. There are 14 residues in the CDR3. CDR1 and CDR2 (germline): LNHNV, YYDKDF (reference sequence). CDR3 protein: CATSRDYLAREQYF. The CDR3 nucleotides are TGTGCCACCAGCAGAGATTACCTAGCCCGCGAGCAGTACTTC.